Here is one T cell receptor (beta chain) with its context. The germline V gene encodes CDR1 ENHRY and CDR2 SYGVKD. The CDR3 has 16 residues. J gave up 4 bases and V 4 bases, and 12 bases lay outside the gene matches. Participants were aged about 18 to 100 years from 24 US areas. This sample stems from a study of blood T cell repertoires in COVID-19. Overall study: T cells, B-cell-depleted T cells, or PBMCs supplied cDNA or gDNA.

Generated by immunoSEQ multiplex PCR, the TCRdb table keeps only in-frame clones and is missing some. The data contain roughly 360,000 clones, 83% of them seen just once; the ten biggest clones take up roughly 5.1%. The V call is TRBV10-3, the J call TRBJ1-1; 7 bases match TRBD1. The sequenced material came from PBMCs or T cells enriched from blood (not recorded which). This sequence originates from a woman aged 45-59 years who had recovered from COVID-19. CDR3 coding DNA: TGTGCCATCAGTGCCACGACAGGGTTACTGTCCACTGAAGCTTTCTTT. Amino acids: CAISATTGLLSTEAFF.